The 30 T cell receptor beta chains given below trace back to one sample, sequenced in a study of neurological immune-mediated disorders. TCRdb analysed the 5' RACE reads with MiXCR anew, one entry per CDR3 protein. Of 20,000 to 25,000 distinct CDR3 sequences in the sample, about 13% are singletons; the top ten hold around 5%. Time point given: technical triplicate 1. Sequenced material: CD4+ T cells from blood. The receptor source for this set is a female donor with HTLV-1-associated myelopathy (HAM/TSP).

Many counts were recorded for this clonotype. This chain connects TRBV5-5 to TRBJ2-7, with D hard to call. This CDR3 has 14 amino acids. V shed 2 bases and J shed 4 bases, with 13 bases lying between them. The germline gives CDR1 SGHKS, CDR2 YYEKEE (reference sequence). The CDR3 nucleotides read TGTGCCAGCAGCTTACTCCCGACTTCGTACGAGCAGTACTTC. Its translation is CASSLLPTSYEQYF.

This clonotype was recorded at least ten times. The CDR3 DNA reads as TGTGCCAGCAGCTTAGATCTAACTGGCGGACGAGAGCTGTTTTTT. As protein: CASSLDLTGGRELFF. This chain uses TRBV11-3 with TRBJ2-2; no firm D call. Germline V gene sequence: CDR1 SGHNT, CDR2 YENEEA. The germline V and J ends were trimmed by 0 bases and 11 bases, with 16 bases remaining between them. This CDR3 has 15 amino acids.

The sample holds many counts of this clonotype. The V call is TRBV29-1, the J call TRBJ2-2; 9 nucleotides line up with TRBD1. Germline V gene lookup returns CDR1 SQVTM and CDR2 ANQGSEA. The trim removed 5 bases at V and 3 bases at J, leaving 10 bases unmatched. The CDR3 is 16 residues long. The CDR3 region is CSVRKPGQGDTGELFF. CDR3 coding DNA: TGCAGCGTTAGAAAACCGGGACAGGGAGACACCGGGGAGCTGTTTTTT.

Many counts were recorded for this clonotype. The rearrangement links TRBV7-2 to TRBJ1-1, with D possibly matching TRBD1 (5 bases). V was trimmed by 0 bases and J by 1 base, leaving 9 bases between them. The germline V gene encodes CDR1 SGHTA and CDR2 FQGNSA. The CDR3 contains 15 residues. The CDR3 DNA reads TGTGCCAGCAGCTTAGCGGGACCTCAGAACACTGAAGCTTTCTTT. It translates to CASSLAGPQNTEAFF.

This clonotype was observed at least ten times. This chain links TRBV5-5 with TRBJ2-3; 10 bases align to TRBD2. Trimming took 2 bases from V and 1 from J; bases not matched to a gene: 10. In germline, CDR1 is SGHKS, CDR2 YYEKEE (reference sequence). The CDR3 covers 18 residues. CDR3 nucleotides: TGTGCCAGCAGCTTCAACCCTTGGACTAGCGGAGGCACAGATACGCAGTATTTT. Amino acid sequence: CASSFNPWTSGGTDTQYF.

This clonotype was seen at least ten times. Here the CDR3 reads CASRSSSGGLYEQYF. The CDR3 DNA sequence: TGCGCCAGCAGATCTTCTAGCGGGGGCCTCTACGAGCAGTACTTC. This chain connects TRBV5-1 to TRBJ2-7; TRBD2 aligns across 10 bases. The CDR3 runs 15 residues. After removal of 5 bases from V and 3 bases from J, the junction contained 8 bases not matched to a gene. Germline V gives CDR1 SGHRS, CDR2 YFSETQ.

This clonotype was seen repeatedly, ten times or more. The V and J genes are TRBV3-1 and TRBJ2-2; a weak D match, TRBD2 (7 bases). The CDR3 consists of 15 residues. Germline V gene data show CDR1 as LGHDT and CDR2 as YNNKEL (reference sequence). V was cut by 4 bases and J by 5 bases, with 14 bases left in between. CDR3 DNA: TGTGCCAGCAGCCGGAGAGGGGGGGTAACCGGGGAGCTGTTTTTT. This encodes CASSRRGGVTGELFF.

As concerns this clonotype: An end of the junction does not agree with germline; a read error may underlie this. J is TRBJ1-5 and V is TRBV7-9; D is possibly TRBD1 (6 bases). Germline V gene data show CDR1 as SEHNR and CDR2 as FQNEAQ (reference sequence). The CDR3 is made up of 15 amino acids. The CDR3 loop reads CARSSDDRRGQPQHF. CDR3 nucleotide sequence: TGTGCCAGAAGCTCAGACGACAGGCGGGGTCAGCCCCAGCATTTT.

This clonotype was observed at least ten times. This chain links TRBV12-3 or TRBV12-4 with TRBJ2-6; D remains ambiguous. CDR3 size: 17 residues. V lost 4 bases and J 3 bases, leaving 16 bases between the germline ends. CDR3 coding DNA: TGTGCCAGCAGTTCCCGCTTTATGGTAGATGGGGCCAACGTCCTGACTTTC. Amino acids: CASSSRFMVDGANVLTF.

This clonotype was counted ten times or more. This chain connects TRBV5-1 to TRBJ2-3, with 7 bases that match TRBD2. The germline gives CDR1 SGHRS, CDR2 YFSETQ. J was trimmed by 4 bases and V by 0 bases; bases with no gene match: 8. The CDR3 covers 16 residues. CDR3 bases: TGCGCCAGCAGCTTGGCCGGCGGGAGAGGGGCAGATACGCAGTATTTT. The encoded protein is CASSLAGGRGADTQYF.

The sample holds many counts of this clonotype. The chain recombines TRBV5-1 with TRBJ2-1, with D possibly matching TRBD1 (6 bases). The CDR3 is 14 residues long. V lost 0 bases, J lost 4 bases, and 8 bases lay in between. Germline CDR1 SGHRS, CDR2 YFSETQ. CDR3 in DNA: TGCGCCAGCAGCTTGGGGGACATATACAATGAGCAGTTCTTC. Its translation is CASSLGDIYNEQFF.

This clonotype was detected many times. The chain links TRBV11-2 to TRBJ1-1; D call uncertain. Trimming cost V 1 base and J 0 bases, with 3 bases left between them. CDR3 length equals 13 residues. CDR1 and CDR2 (germline): SGHAT, FQNNGV. CDR3 sequence: CASSLGVNTEAFF. In DNA form, the CDR3 reads TGTGCCAGCAGCTTAGGAGTGAACACTGAAGCTTTCTTT.

This clonotype was seen many times. The chain combines TRBV3-1 with TRBJ1-1, with a possible D match to TRBD1 (6 bases). This CDR3 comprises 13 residues. Germline values: CDR1 LGHDT, CDR2 YNNKEL (reference sequence). The ends were cut back, 3 bases at V and 2 bases at J, with 7 bases in the middle. DNA of the CDR3: TGTGCCAGCAGCCAGGGGACAAACACTGAAGCTTTCTTT. Residues: CASSQGTNTEAFF.

This clonotype is medium-sized (0.01 to 0.1%). The chain has TRBV20-1 and TRBJ1-2, with D possibly matching TRBD1 (5 bases). V was pared by 5 bases and J by 0 bases, with 13 bases between. Per germline, CDR1 DFQATT and CDR2 SNEGSKA (reference sequence). The CDR3 spans 14 residues. The CDR3 region has the DNA TGCAGTGCTTGGGGGAGCGAAACTAACTATGGCTACACCTTC. This translates into CSAWGSETNYGYTF.

This clonotype is judged large (0.1 to 1%). The chain combines TRBV2 with TRBJ2-2, with 7 bases fitting TRBD2. The CDR3 contains 15 residues. Germline V lookup: CDR1 SNHLY, CDR2 FYNNEI. The trim removed 8 bases at V and 4 bases at J, leaving 10 bases unmatched. The CDR3 loop is CASAPLREATGELFF. In DNA form, the CDR3 reads TGTGCCAGCGCCCCACTTCGGGAGGCCACCGGGGAGCTGTTTTTT.

This clonotype is termed medium-sized. This chain connects TRBV7-2 to TRBJ2-7; 7 positions match TRBD1. With 3 bases clipped from V and 5 bases from J, the junction kept 10 bases outside the gene matches. This CDR3 is built from 15 residues. In germline, CDR1 is SGHTA, CDR2 FQGNSA. CDR3 in DNA: TGTGCCAGCAGCTTGGATAACAGGGGCGTTAACGAGCAGTACTTC. Translating it yields CASSLDNRGVNEQYF.

This clonotype was picked up many times. As DNA, the CDR3 is TGTGCCAGCAGCCGTTACCAGCAAGAGACCCAGTACTTC. This gives the protein CASSRYQQETQYF. The rearrangement links TRBV3-1 to TRBJ2-5; D gene ambiguous. The CDR3 loop spans 13 amino acids. V was clipped by 4 bases and J by 2 bases, with 8 bases between them. CDR1 LGHDT and CDR2 YNNKEL come from the germline V gene (reference sequence).

By share, this clonotype ranks as medium-sized. This rearrangement joins TRBV5-1 to TRBJ1-2; TRBD1 aligns across 8 bases. This CDR3 has 13 residues. V was pared by 5 bases and J by 0 bases, with 0 bases of the junction left unmatched. Germline-derived CDR1 and CDR2 are SGHRS and YFSETQ. CDR3 loop: CASRTGANYGYTF. The CDR3, as DNA: TGCGCCAGCAGGACAGGGGCTAACTATGGCTACACCTTC.

This clonotype was seen at least ten times. The rearrangement joins TRBV5-8 to TRBJ2-7; perhaps TRBD2 as D (6 bases). The CDR3 consists of 17 residues. V gave up 6 bases and J gave up 0 bases, with 22 bases separating them. CDR1 is SGHTS, CDR2 YDEGEE, per germline. This CDR3 reads CASTVYVQSRGSYEQYF. The CDR3 bases are TGTGCCAGCACCGTCTACGTCCAATCGCGGGGCTCCTACGAGCAGTACTTC.

Ten or more counts support this clonotype. The chain is built from TRBV20-1 and TRBJ1-5, with 7 nucleotides matching TRBD1. CDR3 length equals 19 residues. The germline CDR1 and CDR2 sequences are DFQATT and SNEGSKA (reference sequence). The J segment lost 0 bases and the V segment lost 2 bases, leaving 16 bases of the junction unmatched. The CDR3 DNA reads as TGCAGTGCTAGATCTCCGCCAGGGGAAGGGGGCTTTAGCAATCAGCCCCAGCATTTT. Translated: CSARSPPGEGGFSNQPQHF.

CDR3 amino acids: CASSPGTVYGYTF. In DNA form, the CDR3 reads TGTGCCAGCTCACCCGGGACGGTCTATGGCTACACCTTC. The chain employs TRBV18 and TRBJ1-2, with a tentative D call TRBD1 (5 bases). Germline CDR1 KGHSH, CDR2 LQKENI. The CDR3 covers 13 residues. V was trimmed by 3 bases and J by 4 bases, leaving 9 bases between them. Full variable domain (rest looked up from reference TRBV18 and TRBJ1-2): NAGVMQNPRHLVRRRGQEARLRCSPMKGHSHVYWYRQLPEEGLKFMVYLQKENIIDESGMPKERFSAEFPKEGPSILRIQQVVRGDSAAYFCASSPGTVYGYTFGSGTRLTVV.

This clonotype was seen many times. The chain joins TRBV11-2 to TRBJ1-1; no firm D call. The CDR3 runs 13 residues. Per the germline V gene, CDR1 is SGHAT and CDR2 is FQNNGV. V lost 5 bases and J lost 2, with 9 bases in between. In DNA, the CDR3 is TGTGCCAGCAGCCAGAGAGTAAACACTGAAGCTTTCTTT. As protein: CASSQRVNTEAFF.

This clonotype was found many times. This chain joins TRBV3-1 and TRBJ1-3; D remains ambiguous. This CDR3 region has 15 residues. Trimming stripped 0 bases from V and 4 bases from J, with 10 bases between. Germline V lookup: CDR1 LGHDT, CDR2 YNNKEL (reference sequence). The CDR3 reads CASSQESLGGNTIYF. CDR3 nucleotides: TGTGCCAGCAGCCAAGAATCATTGGGGGGAAACACCATATATTTT.

This clonotype was picked up many times. The chain couples TRBV28 to TRBJ2-1, with 7 positions matching TRBD1. The germline V gene encodes CDR1 MDHEN and CDR2 SYDVKM. This CDR3 has 15 residues. V lost 5 bases, J lost 2 bases, and 6 bases stayed unmatched. CDR3 sequence reads: CASSPTDRTYNEQFF. CDR3 DNA: TGTGCCAGCAGTCCCACGGACAGGACCTACAATGAGCAGTTCTTC.

V and J are TRBV5-8 and TRBJ1-1; no firm D call. Germline V lookup: CDR1 SGHTS, CDR2 YDEGEE. V shed 3 bases and J shed 3 bases, with 18 bases lying between them. This CDR3 comprises 16 residues. CDR3: CASSSSRRVGDTEAFF. CDR3 in DNA: TGTGCCAGCAGCTCATCCCGGAGGGTTGGGGACACTGAAGCTTTCTTT.

At least ten counts were recorded for this clonotype. The rearrangement links TRBV7-3 to TRBJ2-5; 8 bases fit TRBD1. The J segment lost 5 bases and the V segment lost 2 bases, leaving 10 bases of the junction unmatched. CDR1 is SGHTA and CDR2 is FQGTGA in the germline V gene. This CDR3 has 16 amino acids. CDR3: CASSLDRGPGGETQYF. The CDR3 nucleotides read TGTGCCAGCAGCTTAGACAGGGGTCCCGGCGGGGAGACCCAGTACTTC.

This clonotype was seen many times. CDR3 nucleotides: TGCAGTGCCCCAAAGACAGGGACCGGGGAGCTGTTTTTT. Protein sequence: CSAPKTGTGELFF. The J gene is TRBJ2-2, the V gene TRBV20-1; 7 bases are a match to TRBD1. This CDR3 spans 13 amino acids. J was trimmed by 5 bases and V by 6 bases; bases with no gene match: 6. Germline V gene sequence: CDR1 DFQATT, CDR2 SNEGSKA (reference sequence).

This clonotype was counted ten times or more. V usage is TRBV12-3 or TRBV12-4 and J usage is TRBJ1-2; D may be TRBD1 (6 bases). V was trimmed by 3 bases and J by 6 bases, leaving 8 bases between them. CDR3 length equals 12 residues. The CDR3 DNA reads as TGTGCCAGCAGTTTTTGGACAGATGGCTACACCTTC. Encoded protein: CASSFWTDGYTF.

There are many counts of this clonotype. The chain carries TRBV20-1 and TRBJ2-2; 12 bases fit TRBD2. The ends lost 2 bases at V and 5 bases at J; junction bases unmatched: 6. CDR1 and CDR2 (germline): DFQATT, SNEGSKA (reference sequence). The CDR3 runs 16 residues. The CDR3 loop reads CSARLAGGPVTGELFF. Written as DNA, the CDR3 is TGCAGTGCTAGACTAGCGGGGGGGCCGGTGACCGGGGAGCTGTTTTTT.

This clonotype was counted at least ten times. The chain employs TRBV12-3 or TRBV12-4 and TRBJ2-3, with 8 bases lining up with TRBD1. The CDR3 totals 14 residues. Losses at the gene ends were 5 bases for V and 4 bases for J; bases not matched to a gene: 5. The CDR3 loop reads CASSLIQGADTQYF. In nucleotides, the CDR3 is TGTGCCAGCAGTCTCATACAGGGGGCAGATACGCAGTATTTT.